The entry below describes one TCR beta chain. The table came from immunoSEQ multiplex PCR; TCRdb's copy has only in-frame clones and leaves some out. The table includes over 250,000 clones, 70% to 80% detected once. There are 16 residues in the CDR3. V dropped 4 bases and J dropped 1; count of bases not matched to a gene: 10. Germline assignment: CDR1 MNHEY and CDR2 SMNVEV (reference sequence). The data were obtained in a study of blood T cell repertoires in COVID-19. This chain uses TRBV27 with TRBJ2-7, with 7 nucleotides matching TRBD1. The specimen was peripheral blood. This TCR came from an elderly woman with acute or convalescent COVID-19. As DNA, the CDR3 is TGTGCCAGCAGTTCTCGAACCGGGACAGTATCCTACGAGCAGTACTTC. This gives the protein CASSSRTGTVSYEQYF.